This T cell receptor (beta chain) was sequenced for a study of blood T cell repertoires in COVID-19. Across the whole study: Samples taken during acute and convalescent COVID-19 were collected in the United States, Italy and Spain. Nucleic acid was either cDNA or gDNA, and it came from T cells, B-cell-depleted T cells, or PBMCs.

Per the study methods: Reference gene primers were amplified, and this amplification served to estimate nucleated cell counts. Produced via immunoSEQ multiplex PCR; TCRdb's table is partial and in-frame only. The DNA gave D and trimming, while V, J and clone size come from that table. The sample records nearly 90,000 clones, approximately 89% being singletons. Germline V gene data show CDR1 as MNHEY and CDR2 as SVGEGT. V was pared by 2 bases and J by 4 bases, with 10 bases between. This CDR3 has 14 residues. The sample consisted of peripheral blood. The V call is TRBV6-2 or TRBV6-3, the J call TRBJ2-3; no firm D call. This clonotype was obtained from a man aged 55-75 years with acute or convalescent COVID-19. The CDR3 nucleotides read TGTGCCAGCAGTTACGATACCCAGGCAGATACGCAGTATTTT. Amino acids: CASSYDTQADTQYF.